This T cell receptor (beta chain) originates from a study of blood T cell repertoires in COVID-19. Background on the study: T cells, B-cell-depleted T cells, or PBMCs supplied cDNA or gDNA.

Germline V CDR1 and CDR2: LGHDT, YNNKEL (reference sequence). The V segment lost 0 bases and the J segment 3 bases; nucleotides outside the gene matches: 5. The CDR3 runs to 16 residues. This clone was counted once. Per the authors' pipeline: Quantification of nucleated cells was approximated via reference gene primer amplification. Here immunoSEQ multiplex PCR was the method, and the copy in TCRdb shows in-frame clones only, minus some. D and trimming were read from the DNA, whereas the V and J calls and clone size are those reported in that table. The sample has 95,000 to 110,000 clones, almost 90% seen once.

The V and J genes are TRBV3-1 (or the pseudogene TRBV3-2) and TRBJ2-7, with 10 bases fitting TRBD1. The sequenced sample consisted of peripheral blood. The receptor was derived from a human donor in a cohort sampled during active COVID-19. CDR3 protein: CASSQDGDRGLYEQYF. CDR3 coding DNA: TGTGCCAGCAGCCAAGATGGCGACAGGGGGCTCTACGAGCAGTACTTC.